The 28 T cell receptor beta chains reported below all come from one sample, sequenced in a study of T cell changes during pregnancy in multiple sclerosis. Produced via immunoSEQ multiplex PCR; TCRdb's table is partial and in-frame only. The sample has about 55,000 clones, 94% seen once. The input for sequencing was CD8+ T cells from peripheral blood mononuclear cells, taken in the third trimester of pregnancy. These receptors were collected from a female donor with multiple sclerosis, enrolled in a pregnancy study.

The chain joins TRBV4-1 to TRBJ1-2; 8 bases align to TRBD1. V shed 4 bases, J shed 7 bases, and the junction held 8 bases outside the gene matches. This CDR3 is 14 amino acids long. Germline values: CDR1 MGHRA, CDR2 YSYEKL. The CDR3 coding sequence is TGCGCCAGCAGCCCAACAGGGGGTCATGCTGGCTACACCTTC. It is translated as CASSPTGGHAGYTF.

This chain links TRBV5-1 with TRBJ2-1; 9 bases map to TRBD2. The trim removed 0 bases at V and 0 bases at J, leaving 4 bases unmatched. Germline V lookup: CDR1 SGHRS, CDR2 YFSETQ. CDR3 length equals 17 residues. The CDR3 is CASSLGLAGNSYNEQFF. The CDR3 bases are TGCGCCAGCAGCTTGGGGCTAGCGGGAAACTCCTACAATGAGCAGTTCTTC.

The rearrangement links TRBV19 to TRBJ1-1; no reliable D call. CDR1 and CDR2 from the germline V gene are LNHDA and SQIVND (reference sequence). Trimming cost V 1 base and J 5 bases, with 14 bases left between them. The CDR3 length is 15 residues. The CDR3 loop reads CASSIVREIWTEAFF. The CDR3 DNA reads TGTGCCAGTAGTATAGTTCGGGAGATATGGACTGAAGCTTTCTTT.

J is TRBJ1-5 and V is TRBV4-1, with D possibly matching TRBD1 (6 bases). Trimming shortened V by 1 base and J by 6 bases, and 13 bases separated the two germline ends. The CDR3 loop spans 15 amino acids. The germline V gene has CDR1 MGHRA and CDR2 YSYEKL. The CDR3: CASSQGQGLSQPQHF. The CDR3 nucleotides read TGCGCCAGCAGCCAAGGGCAGGGGTTGAGTCAGCCCCAGCATTTT.

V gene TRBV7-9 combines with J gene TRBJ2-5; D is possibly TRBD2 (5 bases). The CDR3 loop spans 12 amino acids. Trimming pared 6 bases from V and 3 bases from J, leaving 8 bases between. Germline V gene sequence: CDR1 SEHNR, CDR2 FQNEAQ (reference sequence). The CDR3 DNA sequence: TGTGCCAGCAGATCACTAGAAGAGACCCAGTACTTC. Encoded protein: CASRSLEETQYF.

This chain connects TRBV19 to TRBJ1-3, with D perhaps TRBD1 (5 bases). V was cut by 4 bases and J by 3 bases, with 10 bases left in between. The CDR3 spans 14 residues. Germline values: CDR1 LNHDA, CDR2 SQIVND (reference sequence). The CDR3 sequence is CASSTSQGGNTIYF. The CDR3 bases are TGTGCCAGTAGTACATCCCAGGGTGGAAACACCATATATTTT.

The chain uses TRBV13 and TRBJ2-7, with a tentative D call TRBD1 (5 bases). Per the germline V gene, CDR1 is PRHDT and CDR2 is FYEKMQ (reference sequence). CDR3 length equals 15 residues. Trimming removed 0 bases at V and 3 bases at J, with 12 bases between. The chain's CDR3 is CASSLGAGNIYEQYF. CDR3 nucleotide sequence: TGTGCCAGCAGCTTAGGTGCAGGGAACATCTACGAGCAGTACTTC.

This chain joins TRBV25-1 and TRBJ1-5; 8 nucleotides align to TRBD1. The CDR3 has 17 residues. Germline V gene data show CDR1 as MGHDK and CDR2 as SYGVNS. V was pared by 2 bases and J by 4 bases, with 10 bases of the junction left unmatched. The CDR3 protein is CASSEIETGGMNQPQHF. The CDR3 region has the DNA TGTGCCAGCAGTGAAATAGAAACAGGGGGTATGAATCAGCCCCAGCATTTT. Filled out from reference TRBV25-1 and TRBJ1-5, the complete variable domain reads EADIYQTPRYLVIGTGKKITLECSQTMGHDKMYWYQQDPGMELHLIHYSYGVNSTEKGDLSSESTVSRIRTEHFPLTLESARPSHTSQYLCASSEIETGGMNQPQHFGDGTRLSIL.

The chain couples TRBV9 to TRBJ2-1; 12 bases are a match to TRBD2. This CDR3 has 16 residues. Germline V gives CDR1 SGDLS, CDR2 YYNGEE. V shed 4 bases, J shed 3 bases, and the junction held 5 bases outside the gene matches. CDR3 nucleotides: TGTGCCAGCAGCCCGGCTAGCGGGAGGGACTACAATGAGCAGTTCTTC. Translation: CASSPASGRDYNEQFF. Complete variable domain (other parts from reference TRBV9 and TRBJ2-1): DSGVTQTPKHLITATGQRVTLRCSPRSGDLSVYWYQQSLDQGLQFLIQYYNGEERAKGNILERFSAQQFPDLHSELNLSSLELGDSALYFCASSPASGRDYNEQFFGPGTRLTVL.

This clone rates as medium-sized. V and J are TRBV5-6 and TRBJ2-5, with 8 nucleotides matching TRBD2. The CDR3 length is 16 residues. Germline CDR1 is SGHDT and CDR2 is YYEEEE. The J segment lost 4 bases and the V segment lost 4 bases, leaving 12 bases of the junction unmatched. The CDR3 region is CASSASAGAFPETQYF. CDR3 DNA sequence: TGTGCCAGCAGCGCCTCAGCGGGAGCATTTCCAGAGACCCAGTACTTC. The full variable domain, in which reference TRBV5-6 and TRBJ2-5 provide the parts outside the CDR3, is DAGVTQSPTHLIKTRGQQVTLRCSPKSGHDTVSWYQQALGQGPQFIFQYYEEEERQRGNFPDRFSGHQFPNYSSELNVNALLLGDSALYLCASSASAGAFPETQYFGPGTRLLVL.

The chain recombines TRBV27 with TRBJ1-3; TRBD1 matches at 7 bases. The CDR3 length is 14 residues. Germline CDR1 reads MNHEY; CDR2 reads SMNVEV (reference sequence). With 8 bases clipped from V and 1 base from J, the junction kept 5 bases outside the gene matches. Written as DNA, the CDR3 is TGTGCCAGCGGCTTACAGGGGTCTGGAAACACCATATATTTT. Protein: CASGLQGSGNTIYF.

Here the CDR3 DNA reads TGTGCCAGTAGTATGGGACTATACAATGAGCAGTTCTTC. This sequence encodes CASSMGLYNEQFF. This chain links TRBV19 with TRBJ2-1; TRBD2 matches at 7 bases. V shed 3 bases, J shed 4 bases, and the junction held 0 bases outside the gene matches. The CDR3 contains 13 residues. Germline CDR1 is LNHDA and CDR2 is SQIVND (reference sequence). Supplemented by reference TRBV19 and TRBJ2-1, the full variable domain reads DGGITQSPKYLFRKEGQNVTLSCEQNLNHDAMYWYRQDPGQGLRLIYYSQIVNDFQKGDIAEGYSVSREKKESFPLTVTSAQKNPTAFYLCASSMGLYNEQFFGPGTRLTVL.

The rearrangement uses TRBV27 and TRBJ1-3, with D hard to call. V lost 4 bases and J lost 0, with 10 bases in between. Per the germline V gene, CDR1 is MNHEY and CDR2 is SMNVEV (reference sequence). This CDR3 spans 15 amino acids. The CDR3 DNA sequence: TGTGCCAGCAGTTCGGACTCAAGCTCTGGAAACACCATATATTTT. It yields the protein CASSSDSSSGNTIYF.

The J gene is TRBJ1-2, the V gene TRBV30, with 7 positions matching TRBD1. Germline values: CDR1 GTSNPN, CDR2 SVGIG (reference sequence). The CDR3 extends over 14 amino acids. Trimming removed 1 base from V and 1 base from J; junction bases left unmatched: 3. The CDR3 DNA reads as TGTGCCTGGAGTGGGACAGGAATTAACTATGGCTACACCTTC. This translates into CAWSGTGINYGYTF.

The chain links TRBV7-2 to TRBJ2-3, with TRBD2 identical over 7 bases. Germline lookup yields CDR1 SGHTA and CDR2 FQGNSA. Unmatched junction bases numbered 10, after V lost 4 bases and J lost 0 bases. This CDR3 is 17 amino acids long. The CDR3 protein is CASSSPGLVFSTDTQYF. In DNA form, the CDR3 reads TGTGCCAGCAGCTCCCCTGGACTAGTATTTAGCACAGATACGCAGTATTTT.

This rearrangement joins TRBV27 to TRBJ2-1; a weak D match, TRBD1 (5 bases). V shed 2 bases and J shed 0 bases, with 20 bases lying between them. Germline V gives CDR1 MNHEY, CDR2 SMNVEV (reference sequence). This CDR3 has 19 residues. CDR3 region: CASSLIQGTIRSSYNEQFF. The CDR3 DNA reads TGTGCCAGCAGTTTAATCCAGGGCACGATCCGGTCCTCCTACAATGAGCAGTTCTTC.

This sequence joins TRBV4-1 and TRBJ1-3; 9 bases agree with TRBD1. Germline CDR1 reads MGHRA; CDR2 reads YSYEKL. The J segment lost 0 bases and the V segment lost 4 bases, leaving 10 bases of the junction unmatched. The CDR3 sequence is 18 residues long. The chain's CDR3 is CASSPTGTGSGSGNTIYF. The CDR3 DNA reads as TGCGCCAGCAGCCCTACCGGGACAGGGTCGGGCTCTGGAAACACCATATATTTT.

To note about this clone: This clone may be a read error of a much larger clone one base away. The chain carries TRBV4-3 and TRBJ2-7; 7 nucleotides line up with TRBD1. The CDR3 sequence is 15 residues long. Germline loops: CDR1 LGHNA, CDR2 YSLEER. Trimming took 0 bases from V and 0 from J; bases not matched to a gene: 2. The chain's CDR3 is CASSQEGQLSYEQYF. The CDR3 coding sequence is TGCGCCAGCAGCCAAGAGGGACAGCTCTCCTACGAGCAGTACTTC.

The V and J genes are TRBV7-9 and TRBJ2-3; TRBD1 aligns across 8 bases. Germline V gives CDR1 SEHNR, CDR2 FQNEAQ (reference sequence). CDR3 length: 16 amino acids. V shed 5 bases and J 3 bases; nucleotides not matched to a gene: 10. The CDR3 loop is CASSPGQGEFTDTQYF. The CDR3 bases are TGTGCCAGCAGCCCCGGACAGGGAGAGTTTACAGATACGCAGTATTTT.

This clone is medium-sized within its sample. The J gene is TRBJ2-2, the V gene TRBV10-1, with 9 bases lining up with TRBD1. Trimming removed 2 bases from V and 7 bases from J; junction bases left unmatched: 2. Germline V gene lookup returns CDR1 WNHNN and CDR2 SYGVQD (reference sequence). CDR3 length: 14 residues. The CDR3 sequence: CASSEGTGSGELFF. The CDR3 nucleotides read TGCGCCAGCAGTGAGGGGACAGGGAGCGGGGAGCTGTTTTTT.

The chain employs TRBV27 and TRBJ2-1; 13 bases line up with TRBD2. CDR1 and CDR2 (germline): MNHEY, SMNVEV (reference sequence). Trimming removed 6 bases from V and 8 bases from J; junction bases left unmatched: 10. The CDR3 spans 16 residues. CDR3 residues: CASSVLLAGGVHEQFF. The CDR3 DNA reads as TGTGCCAGCAGCGTCTTACTAGCGGGAGGGGTCCATGAGCAGTTCTTC.

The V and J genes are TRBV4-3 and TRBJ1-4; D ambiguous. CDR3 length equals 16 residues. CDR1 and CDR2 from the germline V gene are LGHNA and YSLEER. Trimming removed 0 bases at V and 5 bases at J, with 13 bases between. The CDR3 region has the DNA TGCGCCAGCAGCCAAGATCTCAATATCAGGAATGAAAAACTGTTTTTT. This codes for CASSQDLNIRNEKLFF.

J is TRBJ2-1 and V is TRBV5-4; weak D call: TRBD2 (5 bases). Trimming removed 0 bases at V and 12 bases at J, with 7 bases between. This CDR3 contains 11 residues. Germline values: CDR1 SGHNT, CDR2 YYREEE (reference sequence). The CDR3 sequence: CASSLGAGQFF. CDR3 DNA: TGTGCCAGCAGCTTGGGGGCGGGGCAGTTCTTC.

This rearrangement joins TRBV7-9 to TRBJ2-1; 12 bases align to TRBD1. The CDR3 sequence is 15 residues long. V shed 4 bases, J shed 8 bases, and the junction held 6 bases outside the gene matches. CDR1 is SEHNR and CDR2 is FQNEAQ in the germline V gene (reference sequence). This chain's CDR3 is CASSWDRGLEDEQFF. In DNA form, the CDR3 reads TGTGCCAGCAGCTGGGACAGGGGGCTCGAGGATGAGCAGTTCTTC.

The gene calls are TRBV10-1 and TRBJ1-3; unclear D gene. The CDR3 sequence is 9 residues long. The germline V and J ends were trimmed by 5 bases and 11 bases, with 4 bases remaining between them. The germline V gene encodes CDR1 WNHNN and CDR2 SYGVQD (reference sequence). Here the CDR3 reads CASSRAIYF. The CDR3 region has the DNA TGCGCCAGCAGTCGCGCCATATATTTT.

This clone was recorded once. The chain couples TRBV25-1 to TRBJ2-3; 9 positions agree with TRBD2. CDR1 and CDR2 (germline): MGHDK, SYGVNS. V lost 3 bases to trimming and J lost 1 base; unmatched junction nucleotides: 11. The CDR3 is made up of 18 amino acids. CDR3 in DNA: TGTGCCAGCAGTGACGACCTTGATAGACTAGCGGGCACAGATACGCAGTATTTT. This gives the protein CASSDDLDRLAGTDTQYF.

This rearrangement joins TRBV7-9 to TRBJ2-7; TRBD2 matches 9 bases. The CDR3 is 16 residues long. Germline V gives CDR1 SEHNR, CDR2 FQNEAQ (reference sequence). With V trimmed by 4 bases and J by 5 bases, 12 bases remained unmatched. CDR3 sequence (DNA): TGTGCCAGCAGCTCACTGCTGGGGACTAGCTGGAACGAGCAGTACTTC. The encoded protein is CASSSLLGTSWNEQYF.

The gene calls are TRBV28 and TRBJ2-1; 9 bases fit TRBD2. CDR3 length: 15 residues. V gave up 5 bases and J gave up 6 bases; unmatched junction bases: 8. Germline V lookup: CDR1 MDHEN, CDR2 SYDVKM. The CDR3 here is CASSPPGTSPNEQFF. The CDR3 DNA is TGTGCCAGCAGTCCGCCCGGGACTAGCCCCAATGAGCAGTTCTTC. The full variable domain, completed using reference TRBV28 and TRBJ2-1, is DVKVTQSSRYLVKRTGEKVFLECVQDMDHENMFWYRQDPGLGLRLIYFSYDVKMKEKGDIPEGYSVSREKKERFSLILESASTNQTSMYLCASSPPGTSPNEQFFGPGTRLTVL.